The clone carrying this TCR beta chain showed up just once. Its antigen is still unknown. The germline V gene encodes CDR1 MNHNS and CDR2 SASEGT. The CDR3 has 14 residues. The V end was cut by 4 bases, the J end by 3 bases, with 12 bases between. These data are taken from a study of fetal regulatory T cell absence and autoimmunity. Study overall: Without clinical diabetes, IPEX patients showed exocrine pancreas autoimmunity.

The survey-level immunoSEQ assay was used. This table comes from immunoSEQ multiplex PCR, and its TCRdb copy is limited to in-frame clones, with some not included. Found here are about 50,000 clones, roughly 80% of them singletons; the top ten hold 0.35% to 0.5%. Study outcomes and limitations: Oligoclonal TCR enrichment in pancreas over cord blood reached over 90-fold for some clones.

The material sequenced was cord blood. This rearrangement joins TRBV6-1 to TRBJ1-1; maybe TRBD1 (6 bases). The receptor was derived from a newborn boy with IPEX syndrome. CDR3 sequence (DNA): TGTGCCAGCAGTGTGGCAGGGGCGGACACTGAAGCTTTCTTT. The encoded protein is CASSVAGADTEAFF.